The entry below describes one TCR beta chain. It was with a sample-barcoded 5' primer and a J-beta primer mix that a second PCR of about 6 to 11 cycles was run. Each cDNA molecule was tagged by a template-switch adaptor with 12 random nucleotides. TCRdb analysed the 5' RACE reads with MiXCR anew, one entry per CDR3 protein. The sample has approximately 600,000 distinct CDR3 sequences, about 54% seen once. The sample belongs to a study of blood T cells in healthy people across ages. The V gene's germline CDR1 is MNHEY and CDR2 SVGEGT. V was shortened by 6 bases and J by 5 bases, with 16 bases between the two germline ends. The CDR3 length is 14 residues.

The chain joins TRBV6-2 or TRBV6-3 to TRBJ1-2, with no clear D. Sequencing was done on a sample of blood. This clonotype was sampled from a man aged 55 to 70 in good health. The CDR3 loop reads CASRESGTPYGYTF. In nucleotides, the CDR3 is TGTGCCAGCAGGGAATCCGGCACCCCATATGGCTACACCTTC.